The T cell receptor (beta chain) under discussion was sequenced for a study of blood T cell repertoires in COVID-19. Study-wide context: Collection of acute and convalescent COVID-19 samples took place in the United States, Italy and Spain.

As handled by the study authors: The authors estimated nucleated cell counts from reference gene primer amplification. Generated by immunoSEQ multiplex PCR, the TCRdb table keeps only in-frame clones and is missing some. V and J calls plus clone size are reproduced from that table; the DNA served to infer D and trimming. The sample yields about 480,000 clones, 85% to 90% seen once. Unmatched junction bases numbered 10, after V lost 5 bases and J lost 0 bases. Germline CDR1 MDHEN, CDR2 SYDVKM. The length of the CDR3 is 16 residues. The receptor was isolated from a man aged 18 to 30 with COVID-19, enrolled during active disease. The sample was peripheral blood. This rearrangement joins TRBV28 to TRBJ2-7; 7 positions agree with TRBD1. This CDR3 is CASSPMDRFSSYEQYF. Here the CDR3 DNA reads TGTGCCAGCAGTCCTATGGACAGGTTCAGCTCCTACGAGCAGTACTTC.